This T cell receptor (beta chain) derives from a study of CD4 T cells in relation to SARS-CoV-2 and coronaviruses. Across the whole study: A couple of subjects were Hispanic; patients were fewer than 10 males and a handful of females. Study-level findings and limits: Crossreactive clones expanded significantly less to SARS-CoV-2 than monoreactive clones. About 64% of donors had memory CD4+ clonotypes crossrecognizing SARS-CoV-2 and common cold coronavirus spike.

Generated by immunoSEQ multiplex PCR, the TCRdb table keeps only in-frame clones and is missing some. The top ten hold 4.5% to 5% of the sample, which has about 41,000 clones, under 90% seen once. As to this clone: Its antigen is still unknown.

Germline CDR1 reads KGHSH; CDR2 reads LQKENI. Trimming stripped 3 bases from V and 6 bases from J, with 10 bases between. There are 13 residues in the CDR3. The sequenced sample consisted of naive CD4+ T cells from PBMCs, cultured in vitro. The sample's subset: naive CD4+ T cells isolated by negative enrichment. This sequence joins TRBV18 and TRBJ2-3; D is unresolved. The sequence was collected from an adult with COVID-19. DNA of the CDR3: TGTGCCAGCTCACCCGGGCCCCCGGATACGCAGTATTTT. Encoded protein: CASSPGPPDTQYF.